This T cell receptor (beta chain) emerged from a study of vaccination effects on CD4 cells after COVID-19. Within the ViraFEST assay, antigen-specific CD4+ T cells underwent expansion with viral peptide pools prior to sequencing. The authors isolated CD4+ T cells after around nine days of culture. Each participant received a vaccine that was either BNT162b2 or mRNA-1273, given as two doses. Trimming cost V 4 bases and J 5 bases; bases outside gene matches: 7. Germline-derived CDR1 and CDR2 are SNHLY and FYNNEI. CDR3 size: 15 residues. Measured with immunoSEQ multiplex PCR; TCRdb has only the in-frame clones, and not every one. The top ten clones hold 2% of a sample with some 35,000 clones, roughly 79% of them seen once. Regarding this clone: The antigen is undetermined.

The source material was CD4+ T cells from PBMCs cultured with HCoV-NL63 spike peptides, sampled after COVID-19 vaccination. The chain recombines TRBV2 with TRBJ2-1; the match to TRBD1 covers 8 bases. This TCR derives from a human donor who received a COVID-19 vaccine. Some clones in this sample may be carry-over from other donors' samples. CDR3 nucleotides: TGTGCCAGCAGTGTCCAAGGGACAGGACACAATGAGCAGTTCTTC. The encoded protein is CASSVQGTGHNEQFF.